Listed below are T cell receptor beta chains from one sample, sequenced in a study of CD8+ T cells in alopecia areata. Repertoires were generated with immunoSEQ multiplex PCR, while TCRdb's copy carries only in-frame clones and drops some. The sample has some 31,000 clones, over 65% seen once. Sequencing was done on a sample of NKG2D-low CD8+ T cells sorted from blood. The receptors stem from a human donor with alopecia areata. The CDR3 runs from the conserved cysteine through the conserved F or W. D genes are given only for firm matches. Only some rows state a clone size, as once, few, many or a class for expanded clones.

j_gene	len	v_gene	abundance	d_gene	CDR3aa	CDR3nt
TRBJ2-2	13	TRBV7-9	NA	NA	CASSLNRGGELFF	TGTGCCAGCAGCCTAAACCGGGGCGGGGAGCTGTTTTTT
TRBJ2-7	15	TRBV4-2	once	TRBD2	CASSITSVKTYEQYF	TGTGCCAGCAGCATCACTAGCGTTAAAACCTACGAGCAGTACTTC
TRBJ2-2	11	TRBV20-1	NA	NA	CSARNTGELFF	TGCAGTGCCCGTAACACCGGGGAGCTGTTTTTT
TRBJ2-6	13	TRBV27	NA	NA	CASSFAGANVLTF	TGTGCCAGCAGTTTTGCTGGGGCCAACGTCCTGACTTTC
TRBJ2-5	15	TRBV6-5	NA	NA	CASSYSVEGIETQYF	TGTGCCAGCAGTTACTCCGTTGAGGGGATCGAGACCCAGTACTTC
TRBJ2-5	14	TRBV5-4	NA	NA	CASSPNPSPETQYF	TGTGCCAGCAGCCCAAACCCCAGCCCGGAGACCCAGTACTTC
TRBJ2-7	15	TRBV5-1	NA	TRBD1	CASSYRGRPVDEQYF	TGCGCCAGCAGCTACAGGGGCCGCCCAGTCGACGAGCAGTACTTC
TRBJ2-7	14	TRBV7-9	few	TRBD1	CASSNPGQVYEQYF	TGTGCCAGCAGCAATCCGGGACAGGTCTACGAGCAGTACTTC
TRBJ2-7	15	TRBV14	NA	NA	CASSQGRGHSYEQYF	TGTGCCAGCAGCCAAGGGAGGGGCCACTCCTACGAGCAGTACTTC
TRBJ2-1	14	TRBV4-3	NA	NA	CASSQGGEYNEQFF	TGCGCCAGCAGCCAGGGCGGGGAGTACAATGAGCAGTTCTTC
TRBJ2-3	15	TRBV13	NA	TRBD1	CASSKQGIATDTQYF	TGTGCCAGCAGCAAACAGGGGATTGCCACAGATACGCAGTATTTT
TRBJ2-2	15	TRBV7-9	NA	NA	CASSSGRDFLGELFF	TGTGCCAGCAGTTCTGGTCGGGACTTCTTGGGGGAGCTGTTTTTT
TRBJ2-1	19	TRBV5-4	NA	TRBD2	CASSLGESFRGGPYNEQFF	TGTGCCAGCAGCTTGGGAGAGAGCTTTCGGGGAGGGCCCTACAATGAGCAGTTCTTC
TRBJ2-3	13	TRBV11-2	NA	NA	CASSLILTDTQYF	TGTGCCAGCAGCTTAATACTCACAGATACGCAGTATTTT
TRBJ2-3	12	TRBV30	NA	NA	CARQVTVDTQYF	TGTGCCCGCCAGGTCACGGTAGATACGCAGTATTTT
TRBJ2-1	13	TRBV11-2	NA	NA	CASSMTGYDEQFF	TGTGCCAGCAGCATGACAGGTTACGATGAGCAGTTCTTC
TRBJ2-1	13	TRBV7-7	NA	NA	CASSLGQGSEQFF	TGTGCCAGCAGCTTAGGGCAGGGATCAGAGCAGTTCTTC
TRBJ1-2	11	TRBV7-9	NA	NA	CASSPGWGYTF	TGTGCCAGCAGCCCAGGTTGGGGCTACACCTTC
TRBJ1-1	11	TRBV20-1	NA	NA	CSAMGADGAFF	TGCAGTGCCATGGGGGCGGACGGTGCTTTCTTT
TRBJ2-2	15	TRBV9	NA	NA	CASSPYWGSTGELFF	TGTGCCAGCAGCCCGTATTGGGGTAGCACCGGGGAGCTGTTTTTT
TRBJ2-7	15	TRBV19	few	TRBD1	CASSVSGTASYEQYF	TGTGCCAGTAGTGTTTCCGGGACAGCCTCCTACGAGCAGTACTTC
TRBJ1-2	11	TRBV20-1	NA	NA	CSAPGGDGYTF	TGCAGTGCTCCCGGGGGAGATGGCTACACCTTC
TRBJ2-7	15	TRBV6-5	NA	TRBD1	CASSYSGQGFYEQYF	TGTGCCAGCAGTTATTCGGGACAGGGGTTCTACGAGCAGTACTTC
TRBJ2-3	12	TRBV4-1	few	NA	CASGSGTDTQYF	TGCGCCAGCGGGAGCGGGACAGATACGCAGTATTTT
TRBJ2-5	15	TRBV6-1	NA	TRBD2	CASSEGSSGGETQYF	TGTGCCAGCAGTGAAGGAAGTAGCGGGGGAGAGACCCAGTACTTC
TRBJ2-4	16	TRBV18	few	NA	CASSPRPDEAKNIQYF	TGTGCCAGCTCACCACGACCCGACGAGGCCAAAAACATTCAGTACTTC
TRBJ1-1	13	TRBV6-4	NA	NA	CASSGGENTEAFF	TGTGCCAGCAGCGGAGGTGAGAACACTGAAGCTTTCTTT
TRBJ2-1	15	TRBV5-6	NA	TRBD2	CASSPVVAGASEQFF	TGTGCCAGCAGCCCCGTAGTAGCGGGAGCAAGTGAGCAGTTCTTC
TRBJ2-7	13	TRBV2	once	NA	CASSVSSHYEQYF	TGTGCCAGCAGTGTAAGCAGCCACTACGAGCAGTACTTC
TRBJ1-3	15	TRBV27	NA	NA	CASSLQGSSGNTIYF	TGTGCCAGCAGCTTACAGGGAAGCTCTGGAAACACCATATATTTT
TRBJ2-1	15	TRBV4-1	once	TRBD1	CASSPRTGANNEQFF	TGCGCCAGCAGCCCAAGGACAGGGGCGAACAATGAGCAGTTCTTC
TRBJ2-3	16	TRBV7-9	medium-sized	NA	CASSPSGGVLTDTQYF	TGTGCCAGCAGCCCAAGTGGAGGGGTACTGACAGATACGCAGTATTTT
TRBJ1-2	13	TRBV7-9	NA	TRBD1	CASSTGGGYGYTF	TGTGCCAGCAGCACAGGGGGCGGCTATGGCTACACCTTC
TRBJ2-3	15	TRBV15	medium-sized	TRBD2	CATSGERGGTDTQYF	TGTGCCACCAGCGGCGAGCGGGGGGGCACAGATACGCAGTATTTT
TRBJ2-7	15	TRBV6-5	NA	TRBD2	CASSRETSGAYEQYF	TGTGCCAGCAGTAGAGAGACTAGCGGGGCCTACGAGCAGTACTTC
TRBJ2-2	14	TRBV27	NA	TRBD1	CASSFVGGPGELFF	TGTGCCAGCAGTTTCGTAGGGGGCCCCGGGGAGCTGTTTTTT
TRBJ2-7	15	TRBV6-5	NA	NA	CASSRSSVTTYEQYF	TGTGCCAGCAGCCGTTCCTCGGTGACTACCTACGAGCAGTACTTC
TRBJ1-1	16	TRBV27	once	TRBD1	CASSLRGTAGDTEAFF	TGTGCCAGCAGTTTACGGGGGACAGCTGGGGACACTGAAGCTTTCTTT
TRBJ2-7	15	TRBV7-9	NA	NA	CASSLMTFSSYEQYF	TGTGCCAGCAGCTTGATGACATTCAGCTCCTACGAGCAGTACTTC
TRBJ2-3	14	TRBV19	few	TRBD1	CASSPGQGPDTQYF	TGTGCCAGTAGTCCGGGACAGGGACCAGATACGCAGTATTTT
TRBJ2-3	14	TRBV7-6	NA	NA	CASSDRRDTDTQYF	TGTGCCAGCAGCGATAGAAGGGACACAGATACGCAGTATTTT
TRBJ2-7	15	TRBV4-1	NA	TRBD1	CASSPPGQGADEQYF	TGCGCCAGCAGCCCCCCGGGACAGGGCGCTGACGAGCAGTACTTC
TRBJ1-1	12	TRBV7-7	NA	NA	CASSFGSGEAFF	TGTGCTAGCAGCTTCGGAAGTGGCGAAGCTTTCTTT
TRBJ1-5	13	TRBV28	NA	NA	CASSFGVFEPQHF	TGTGCCAGCAGTTTCGGGGTATTTGAGCCCCAGCATTTT
TRBJ2-7	17	TRBV7-2	NA	TRBD1	CASSPSGQGRRENEQYF	TGTGCCAGCAGCCCCAGCGGACAGGGGAGGAGGGAGAACGAGCAGTACTTC
TRBJ1-5	15	TRBV19	few	TRBD1	CASVKGGAGNQPQHF	TGTGCCAGTGTTAAAGGGGGCGCGGGCAATCAGCCCCAGCATTTT
TRBJ2-1	14	TRBV27	NA	NA	CASSVGTGYNEQFF	TGTGCCAGCAGTGTGGGGACTGGGTACAATGAGCAGTTCTTC
TRBJ1-1	18	TRBV27	once	TRBD1	CASSIQGQGAVGDTEAFF	TGTGCCAGCAGTATTCAGGGACAGGGGGCCGTTGGGGACACTGAAGCTTTCTTT
TRBJ2-3	14	TRBV6-6	NA	NA	CASSYLVRTDTQYF	TGTGCCAGCAGTTACCTGGTTAGGACAGATACGCAGTATTTT
TRBJ1-1	14	TRBV5-6	NA	NA	CASSLVGVNTEAFF	TGTGCCAGCAGCTTGGTGGGAGTGAACACTGAAGCTTTCTTT
TRBJ2-2	17	TRBV7-7	NA	NA	CASSLSVQGTNTGELFF	TGTGCTAGCAGCTTGTCAGTCCAGGGGACGAACACCGGGGAGCTGTTTTTT
TRBJ2-1	14	TRBV27	NA	TRBD2	CASNPSGNYNEQFF	TGTGCCAGCAACCCTAGCGGGAATTACAATGAGCAGTTCTTC
TRBJ2-5	16	TRBV7-9	NA	TRBD2	CASSLGLAGVSETQYF	TGTGCCAGCAGCCTAGGACTAGCGGGAGTAAGTGAGACCCAGTACTTC
TRBJ2-3	14	TRBV6-4	NA	NA	CASSEAGPTDTQYF	TGTGCCAGCAGTGAGGCGGGGCCCACAGATACGCAGTATTTT
TRBJ2-3	11	TRBV5-4	NA	NA	CASIGTDTQYF	TGTGCCAGCATTGGTACAGATACGCAGTATTTT
TRBJ2-1	13	TRBV29-1	NA	TRBD1	CSASGGMDNEQFF	TGTAGCGCCTCAGGGGGCATGGACAATGAGCAGTTCTTC
TRBJ2-3	16	TRBV9	NA	TRBD2	CASSVGAGVHTDTQYF	TGTGCCAGCAGCGTAGGAGCGGGGGTGCACACAGATACGCAGTATTTT
TRBJ2-1	13	TRBV30	NA	NA	CAWTFARGYEQFF	TGTGCCTGGACTTTCGCTAGAGGTTATGAGCAGTTCTTC
TRBJ2-4	15	TRBV13	NA	NA	CASSLRGAAKNIQYF	TGTGCCAGCAGCTTACGGGGGGCGGCCAAAAACATTCAGTACTTC